These 11 T cell receptor beta chains originate from one sample sequenced in a study of blood T cell repertoires in COVID-19. Method: immunoSEQ multiplex PCR; TCRdb's copy keeps in-frame clones and lacks some. The repertoire consists of under 95,000 clones, with about 90% occurring once and the leading ten covering roughly 18%. The sample was peripheral blood. The receptor source for this set is an elderly man in a cohort sampled during active COVID-19.

V is TRBV6-4 and J is TRBJ2-5, with a possible D match to TRBD2 (5 bases). The CDR3 totals 13 residues. V was cut by 4 bases and J by 5 bases, with 11 bases left in between. In germline, CDR1 is MRHNA, CDR2 SNTAGT. This chain's CDR3 is CASSGLAGETQYF. The CDR3 DNA sequence: TGTGCCAGCAGTGGCCTAGCTGGGGAGACCCAGTACTTC.

The CDR3 nucleotides are TGTGCCAGCAGCCGGACTAGCGGGGGGACACAAGAGACCCAGTACTTC. Encoded protein: CASSRTSGGTQETQYF. V is TRBV3-1 (or the pseudogene TRBV3-2) and J is TRBJ2-5; 14 bases match TRBD2. Germline assignment: CDR1 LGHDT and CDR2 YNNKEL (reference sequence). The V and J ends lost 4 bases and 2 bases, in that order; junction bases with no gene match: 3. The CDR3 spans 16 residues.

The gene calls are TRBV18 and TRBJ2-3, with a tentative D call TRBD1 (6 bases). The V gene lost 3 bases and the J gene lost 5 bases, with 12 bases spanning the gap. Germline V CDR1 and CDR2: KGHSH, LQKENI. CDR3 length: 14 amino acids. The CDR3 coding sequence is TGTGCCAGCTCACCGCAGGGGCTAGGAGATACGCAGTATTTT. This sequence encodes CASSPQGLGDTQYF. The whole variable domain, filled in from reference TRBV18 and TRBJ2-3, reads NAGVMQNPRHLVRRRGQEARLRCSPMKGHSHVYWYRQLPEEGLKFMVYLQKENIIDESGMPKERFSAEFPKEGPSILRIQQVVRGDSAAYFCASSPQGLGDTQYFGPGTRLTVL.

The chain joins TRBV10-3 to TRBJ2-3; TRBD2 agrees at 12 bases. In germline, CDR1 is ENHRY, CDR2 SYGVKD. This CDR3 is 19 amino acids long. The V and J ends lost 2 bases and 4 bases, in that order; junction bases with no gene match: 13. The CDR3 bases are TGTGCCATCAGTGAGCCAGGACTAGCGGGGTTATTGAGCGCAGATACGCAGTATTTT. Its translation is CAISEPGLAGLLSADTQYF.

The V call is TRBV9, the J call TRBJ2-5; 9 positions agree with TRBD1. J lost 5 bases, V lost 4 bases, and 9 bases had no gene match. From germline, CDR1 is SGDLS and CDR2 YYNGEE. The CDR3 loop spans 15 amino acids. The CDR3 loop is CASSPRQGEAETQYF. DNA of the CDR3: TGTGCCAGCAGCCCCCGACAGGGGGAGGCGGAGACCCAGTACTTC.

The sample holds a few counts of this clone. The genes are TRBV5-1 and TRBJ1-3, with a weak D call TRBD1 (5 bases). CDR1 SGHRS and CDR2 YFSETQ come from the germline V gene. The CDR3 length is 19 residues. V shed 1 base and J shed 1 base, with 21 bases lying between them. CDR3 residues: CASSLYGGGREFSGNTIYF. The CDR3 DNA sequence: TGCGCCAGCAGCTTGTATGGCGGGGGACGGGAGTTTTCTGGAAACACCATATATTTT. Using reference TRBV5-1 and TRBJ1-3 for the parts outside the CDR3, the full variable domain is KAGVTQTPRYLIKTRGQQVTLSCSPISGHRSVSWYQQTPGQGLQFLFEYFSETQRNKGNFPGRFSGRQFSNSRSEMNVSTLELGDSALYLCASSLYGGGREFSGNTIYFGEGSWLTVV.

The chain links TRBV21-1 to TRBJ2-3; the table names TRBD2, a call not compared with the DNA. TRBV21-1 is a known pseudogene. CDR3 size: 12 residues. Written as DNA, the CDR3 is TGTGCCAGTCTAGAGTTGCTCGATACGCAGTATTTT. Amino acids: CASLELLDTQYF.

The chain uses TRBV7-8 and TRBJ2-3; TRBD2 matches 11 bases. Germline V lookup: CDR1 SGHVS, CDR2 FQNEAQ. Trimming removed 0 bases from V and 5 bases from J; junction bases left unmatched: 1. The CDR3 runs to 15 residues. CDR3 region: CASSLASGGGDTQYF. CDR3 DNA sequence: TGTGCCAGCAGCTTAGCTAGCGGGGGGGGAGATACGCAGTATTTT.

The J gene is TRBJ2-1, the V gene TRBV2, with D possibly matching TRBD1 (6 bases). Trimming removed 4 bases at V and 7 bases at J, with 11 bases between. This CDR3 is built from 13 residues. CDR1 is SNHLY, CDR2 FYNNEI, per germline. In DNA, the CDR3 is TGTGCCAGCAGTGCTAGACAGGATAATGAGCAGTTCTTC. Protein product: CASSARQDNEQFF.

J is TRBJ2-7 and V is TRBV2, with D possibly being TRBD2 (6 bases). Per the germline V gene, CDR1 is SNHLY and CDR2 is FYNNEI. V was cut by 5 bases and J by 5 bases, with 22 bases left in between. There are 16 residues in the CDR3. The CDR3 is CASSLGLAGRGDEQYV. Here the CDR3 DNA reads TGTGCCAGCAGTTTGGGGCTCGCGGGGCGAGGGGACGAGCAGTACGTC.

The V gene is TRBV2, the J gene TRBJ1-5; the D gene is possibly TRBD1 (5 bases). V was clipped by 5 bases and J by 1 base, with 9 bases between them. The CDR3 is 14 residues long. Per the germline V gene, CDR1 is SNHLY and CDR2 is FYNNEI. The CDR3: CASSRGFSNQPQHF. The CDR3 bases are TGTGCCAGCAGTAGGGGCTTCAGCAATCAGCCCCAGCATTTT.